This T cell receptor (beta chain) came from a study of blood T cell repertoires in COVID-19. As for the study in general: Samples came from the United States, Italy and Spain, spanning acute and convalescent COVID-19. The analysed material was cDNA or gDNA that came from T cells, B-cell-depleted T cells, or PBMCs.

Study processing details: For nucleated cells, counts were estimated from reference gene primer amplification. Libraries were prepared by immunoSEQ multiplex PCR; TCRdb keeps only in-frame clonotypes and omits some of them. The DNA gave D and trimming, while V, J and clone size come from that table. This table has 380,000 or so clones, about 88% appearing once. Germline V gives CDR1 SEHNR, CDR2 FQNEAQ (reference sequence). The CDR3 totals 14 residues. Trimming cost V 5 bases and J 4 bases; bases outside gene matches: 5. Sequencing was carried out using peripheral blood. This chain connects TRBV7-9 to TRBJ1-2; 9 bases align to TRBD1. The clonotype comes from a woman aged 55-70 years with COVID-19, enrolled during active disease. CDR3 loop: CASSKGQGTYGYTF. CDR3 nucleotides: TGTGCCAGCAGCAAGGGACAGGGAACCTATGGCTACACCTTC.